This entry lists 2 T cell receptor beta chains sequenced from one sample in a study of shared clonotypes between healthy human individuals. Assay used: immunoSEQ multiplex PCR; TCRdb lists only in-frame clones, some missing. The table lists roughly 2.5 million clones, 90% to 95% of them singletons. The sequencing input was naive CD4+ T cells sorted from blood. Subset meaning: CD45RA+ positively selected. The receptors were sampled from a man between 18 and 35 years old in good health.

The J gene is TRBJ1-5, the V gene TRBV4-1; D might be TRBD1 (5 bases). Deletions cut 0 bases from V and 0 bases from J, with 9 bases between. The CDR3 is 16 amino acids. Germline V gene data show CDR1 as MGHRA and CDR2 as YSYEKL. DNA for the CDR3: TGCGCCAGCAGCCAAGAAGGGGCCAATAGCAATCAGCCCCAGCATTTT. Protein product: CASSQEGANSNQPQHF.

The CDR3, as DNA: TGCAGTGCTCCCCTGACCTATGGCTACACCTTC. Its translation is CSAPLTYGYTF. J is TRBJ1-2 and V is TRBV20-1; D is undetermined. Between the trimmed V and J ends, which lost 5 bases and 4 bases, there was a span of 8 bases. Germline V lookup: CDR1 DFQATT, CDR2 SNEGSKA (reference sequence). This CDR3 region has 11 residues.